Following are 22 T cell receptor beta chains from one sample sequenced in a study of early T cells in non-severe SARS-CoV-2 infection. TCRdb fed the 5' RACE reads into MiXCR, producing one record per CDR3 protein. Of 75,000 or so distinct CDR3 sequences listed, roughly 13% are singletons. Input material: whole blood. All receptors come from an adult who was a healthcare worker with PCR-confirmed SARS-CoV-2 infection or an uninfected control (not recorded which).

The chain recombines TRBV28 with TRBJ2-3; maybe TRBD2 (5 bases). With 5 bases removed from V and 0 bases from J, the gap between germline ends came to 21 bases. This CDR3 is built from 18 residues. CDR1 and CDR2 from the germline V gene are MDHEN and SYDVKM. The CDR3 reads CASSGSGTTTGSTDTQYF. The CDR3 bases are TGTGCCAGCAGTGGCAGTGGTACGACGACGGGGAGCACAGATACGCAGTATTTT.

This clonotype was observed a few times. The V and J genes are TRBV3-1 and TRBJ1-1; D not resolved. The CDR3 runs 12 residues. Trimming stripped 3 bases from V and 7 bases from J, with 9 bases between. Germline CDR1 reads LGHDT; CDR2 reads YNNKEL (reference sequence). In DNA form, the CDR3 reads TGTGCCAGCAGCCAGGTTGATGGTGAAGCTTTCTTT. Its protein product is CASSQVDGEAFF.

This clonotype was seen a few times. The V call is TRBV20-1, the J call TRBJ2-7; 7 nucleotides match TRBD1. This CDR3 region has 14 residues. Germline V CDR1 and CDR2: DFQATT, SNEGSKA (reference sequence). The trim removed 3 bases at V and 3 bases at J, leaving 8 bases unmatched. CDR3 protein: CSARLQGTNYEQYF. CDR3 DNA: TGCAGTGCTAGGCTACAGGGGACAAACTACGAGCAGTACTTC.

V and J are TRBV11-2 and TRBJ1-2; 7 nucleotides match TRBD1. Losses at the gene ends were 1 base for V and 4 bases for J; bases not matched to a gene: 6. Germline assignment: CDR1 SGHAT and CDR2 FQNNGV. This CDR3 has 15 amino acids. The CDR3 sequence is CASSLGGAGGYGYTF. The DNA for the CDR3 is TGTGCCAGCAGCTTAGGAGGGGCAGGGGGCTATGGCTACACCTTC. Based on the CDR3 plus reference TRBV11-2 and TRBJ1-2, the full variable domain is EAGVAQSPRYKIIEKRQSVAFWCNPISGHATLYWYQQILGQGPKLLIQFQNNGVVDDSQLPKDRFSAERLKGVDSTLKIQPAKLEDSAVYLCASSLGGAGGYGYTFGSGTRLTVV.

This clonotype was recorded a few times. The chain joins TRBV28 to TRBJ1-2; maybe TRBD1 (6 bases). CDR1 MDHEN and CDR2 SYDVKM come from the germline V gene. The CDR3 contains 18 residues. The V end lost 6 bases, the J end lost 1 base, and 24 bases lay between the germline ends. CDR3 bases: TGTGCCAGCAGCTGGCAGGGGCCTCCTCTTATGATTAACTATGGCTACACCTTC. Translation gives CASSWQGPPLMINYGYTF.

The J gene is TRBJ2-2, the V gene TRBV6-6; the D gene is possibly TRBD2 (6 bases). The ends were cut back, 4 bases at V and 3 bases at J, with 9 bases in the middle. Germline V gene lookup returns CDR1 MNHNY and CDR2 SVGAGI (reference sequence). The CDR3 consists of 14 residues. This CDR3 is CASSWDFDTGELFF. The CDR3 nucleotides read TGTGCCAGCAGTTGGGACTTTGACACCGGGGAGCTGTTTTTT.

Only a few counts were recorded for this clonotype. The gene calls are TRBV5-1 and TRBJ1-1, with 7 bases lining up with TRBD1. After removal of 5 bases from V and 0 bases from J, the junction contained 13 bases not matched to a gene. Germline V gives CDR1 SGHRS, CDR2 YFSETQ. The length of the CDR3 is 17 residues. CDR3 nucleotide sequence: TGCGCCAGCAGTCCAATAGGGGGCCGAATCATGAACACTGAAGCTTTCTTT. Amino acids: CASSPIGGRIMNTEAFF. The entire variable domain, with the rest obtained from reference TRBV5-1 and TRBJ1-1, is as follows: KAGVTQTPRYLIKTRGQQVTLSCSPISGHRSVSWYQQTPGQGLQFLFEYFSETQRNKGNFPGRFSGRQFSNSRSEMNVSTLELGDSALYLCASSPIGGRIMNTEAFFGQGTRLTVV.

Only a few counts were recorded for this clonotype. This chain uses TRBV14 with TRBJ2-5; weak D call: TRBD1 (6 bases). CDR1 is SGHDN, CDR2 FVKESK, per germline. Trimming stripped 0 bases from V and 5 bases from J, with 13 bases between. The CDR3 extends over 15 amino acids. CDR3 DNA: TGTGCCAGCAGCCAAGATCCCGCAAGGGGGGAGACCCAGTACTTC. Its protein is CASSQDPARGETQYF.

This clonotype turned up a few times. V and J are TRBV7-9 and TRBJ2-3; TRBD1 might be the D (7 bases). The germline CDR1 and CDR2 sequences are SEHNR and FQNEAQ (reference sequence). The CDR3 sequence is 17 residues long. Trimming cost V 4 bases and J 1 base, with 18 bases left between them. CDR3 sequence (DNA): TGTGCCAGCAGCTCCTTGCCCGGAGGGACAGGCACAGATACGCAGTATTTT. Protein: CASSSLPGGTGTDTQYF.

This sequence joins TRBV28 and TRBJ1-3; D is perhaps TRBD1 (5 bases). The CDR3 is 13 amino acids. V lost 4 bases, J lost 4 bases, and 8 bases lay in between. Germline V gene sequence: CDR1 MDHEN, CDR2 SYDVKM. This chain's CDR3 is CASSWGTGNTIYF. In nucleotides, the CDR3 is TGTGCCAGCAGTTGGGGCACGGGAAACACCATATATTTT.

In this sample, this clonotype turned up a few times. The rearrangement uses TRBV13 and TRBJ2-1; TRBD2 agrees at 14 bases. The CDR3 totals 18 residues. Trimming cost V 0 bases and J 6 bases; bases outside gene matches: 7. Germline V gives CDR1 PRHDT, CDR2 FYEKMQ (reference sequence). The CDR3 loop reads CASSLGPTTSGGANEQFF. The CDR3 coding sequence is TGTGCCAGCAGCTTAGGACCCACGACTAGCGGGGGGGCCAATGAGCAGTTCTTC.

This chain joins TRBV9 and TRBJ2-3; D is undetermined. CDR3 length equals 14 residues. Trimming stripped 6 bases from V and 0 bases from J, with 11 bases between. Looked up from germline, CDR1 is SGDLS and CDR2 is YYNGEE. The CDR3 here is CASTPITSTDTQYF. The DNA of the CDR3 is TGTGCCAGCACTCCGATAACTAGCACAGATACGCAGTATTTT.

This clonotype has more than one count but fewer than ten. CDR3 sequence: CAISPIPGGNTDTQYF. As DNA, the CDR3 is TGTGCCATCAGCCCAATCCCTGGCGGGAACACAGATACGCAGTATTTT. This chain joins TRBV10-3 and TRBJ2-3, with D possibly matching TRBD2 (6 bases). CDR3 length equals 16 residues. The V gene's germline CDR1 is ENHRY and CDR2 SYGVKD. With 6 bases removed from V and 2 bases from J, the gap between germline ends came to 18 bases.

This chain connects TRBV2 to TRBJ2-1; 11 bases are a match to TRBD2. CDR1 and CDR2 from the germline V gene are SNHLY and FYNNEI. J lost 7 bases, V lost 6 bases, and 8 bases had no gene match. The CDR3 is 15 residues long. The CDR3 loop is CASRPGGLAVNEQFF. In nucleotides, the CDR3 is TGTGCCAGCAGACCCGGGGGACTAGCGGTAAATGAGCAGTTCTTC.

The V gene is TRBV7-2, the J gene TRBJ2-7, with D perhaps TRBD2 (5 bases). Trimming stripped 3 bases from V and 2 bases from J, with 20 bases between. Germline CDR1 and CDR2: SGHTA and FQGNSA. The CDR3 extends over 17 amino acids. The CDR3 reads CASSFQERGLLAYEQYF. The CDR3 coding sequence is TGTGCCAGCAGCTTCCAAGAAAGAGGGTTACTCGCCTACGAGCAGTACTTC.

This clonotype was seen a few times. The chain couples TRBV14 to TRBJ1-5, with no clear D. This CDR3 has 13 amino acids. The germline V and J ends were trimmed by 1 base and 3 bases, with 4 bases remaining between them. Looked up from germline, CDR1 is SGHDN and CDR2 is FVKESK. DNA of the CDR3: TGTGCCAGCAGCCAAGGGCCCAATCAGCCCCAGCATTTT. Amino acid sequence: CASSQGPNQPQHF.

In the case of this clonotype: One end of the junction does not line up with germline, which may come from a read error. The chain recombines TRBV10-3 with TRBJ2-7; D is perhaps TRBD1 or TRBD2 (7 bases each). Germline loops: CDR1 ENHRY, CDR2 SYGVKD. This CDR3 has 14 residues. CDR3 in amino acids: CVISGTESSYEQYF. The CDR3 bases are TGTGTCATCAGCGGGACAGAGAGCTCCTACGAGCAGTACTTC.

Only a few counts were recorded for this clonotype. The chain combines TRBV20-1 with TRBJ2-7; no clear D gene. Germline loops: CDR1 DFQATT, CDR2 SNEGSKA (reference sequence). V lost 4 bases, J lost 0 bases, and 4 bases lay in between. The CDR3 is 11 residues long. CDR3 loop: CSATTSYEQYF. In nucleotides, the CDR3 is TGCAGTGCTACTACCTCCTACGAGCAGTACTTC.

This chain uses TRBV3-2 with TRBJ2-7; the table's TRBD2 call for D was not verified on the DNA. TRBV3-2 is a pseudogene locus. This CDR3 comprises 15 residues. The CDR3 DNA sequence: TGTGCCAGCAGCCAAGAACCCAGCGGGGGGATCGAGCAGTACTTC. Translating gives CASSQEPSGGIEQYF.

This clonotype showed up just a few times. The rearrangement links TRBV6-2 or TRBV6-3 to TRBJ1-4; perhaps TRBD1 as D (5 bases). CDR1 MNHEY and CDR2 SVGEGT come from the germline V gene. CDR3 length equals 14 residues. Trimming took 4 bases from V and 7 from J, leaving 13 bases between them. The CDR3 DNA reads as TGTGCCAGCAGTTTCCGGGCCGGGGGTGAAAAACTGTTTTTT. Its protein product is CASSFRAGGEKLFF.

This clonotype is termed medium-sized. CDR3 residues: CASKPQGSYNSPLHF. CDR3 DNA sequence: TGTGCCAGCAAACCCCAGGGCTCCTATAATTCACCCCTCCACTTT. The chain links TRBV6-5 to TRBJ1-6; D perhaps matches TRBD1 (5 bases). Germline V gene sequence: CDR1 MNHEY, CDR2 SVGAGI. The CDR3 sequence is 15 residues long. Deletions cut 7 bases from V and 0 bases from J, with 10 bases between.

In this sample, this clonotype turned up a few times. The V gene is TRBV5-1, the J gene TRBJ1-1, with D possibly being TRBD1 (5 bases). CDR1 and CDR2 from the germline V gene are SGHRS and YFSETQ. The V and J ends lost 2 bases and 8 bases respectively, with 13 bases between them. The CDR3 contains 13 residues. CDR3 nucleotides: TGCGCCAGCAGCTTTTCGGGGGGAGAAGAAGCTTTCTTT. It codes for CASSFSGGEEAFF.